Sequencing of this T cell receptor beta chain was carried out in a study of T cell responses to AZD1222 COVID-19 vaccine. Study-wide results and limits: AZD1222 recipients seropositive at baseline numbered only 5 or 6. Repertoire samples came only from after the peak T cell response.

Produced via immunoSEQ multiplex PCR; TCRdb's table is partial and in-frame only. The sample carries under 200,000 clones, approximately 90% recorded once. V gave up 5 bases and J gave up 3 bases; unmatched junction bases: 7. CDR1 is SGHNT, CDR2 YENEEA, per germline. The CDR3 has 15 residues. On this clone itself: Its target is unknown.

Whether given at about 4 or about 12 weeks, second doses were pooled. V usage is TRBV11-3 and J usage is TRBJ2-3, with 8 bases identical to TRBD2. The sample was peripheral blood, taken 28 days after the second AZD1222 dose. The TCR sequence derives from an adult who received the AZD1222 COVID-19 vaccine. The CDR3 loop reads CASSPGAGATDTQYF. DNA for the CDR3: TGTGCCAGCAGCCCAGGAGCGGGGGCTACAGATACGCAGTATTTT.